This T cell receptor (beta chain) comes out of a study of CD8 T cells in Susac syndrome. Note on this clonotype: Its specificity is unknown.

Study results and limitations: The TCR sequencing and HLA analysis in the study involved a relatively small number of individuals, as the study acknowledged.

TEMRA cells were FACS-enriched, with CD8+ and CD4+ T cells isolated negatively. An input of about 0.45 to 1 ug of RNA was subjected to reverse transcription using random hexamers. Amplification of TCR beta CDR3 used immunoSEQ multiplex PCR across 54 Vbeta and 13 Jbeta. TCRdb redid the calling of the immunoSEQ multiplex PCR reads with MiXCR, one entry per CDR3 protein. This sample yields approximately 200,000 distinct CDR3 sequences, of which 80% to 95% are seen a single time; around 0.13% belongs to the top ten. The sequenced sample was CD8+ T cells from PBMCs. This TCR derives from a human donor with multiple sclerosis.

CDR3 DNA sequence: TGTGCCAGCCATGGGGCCAGCCTGAACACTGAAGCTTTCTTT. Its protein is CASHGASLNTEAFF. The genes are TRBV6-5 and TRBJ1-1; a possible D gene is TRBD1 (5 bases). Germline V gives CDR1 MNHEY, CDR2 SVGAGI. Trimming removed 8 bases from V and 0 bases from J, with 13 bases in between. This CDR3 comprises 14 residues.